This TCR beta chain was found in a study of cytomegalovirus exposure and HLA in healthy donors. The overall study: Most genotyped donors, around 78% of 350 to 500, had Caucasian-associated genetic ancestry. General study findings and limits: Several of the most significant clusters were apparently associated with common viral pathogens in a later analysis.

The CDR3 length is 16 residues. The V gene's germline CDR1 is SGHDT and CDR2 YYEEEE. With 2 bases clipped from V and 5 bases from J, the junction kept 6 bases outside the gene matches. This clone was counted once. The antigen is unknown. PCR employed 60 Vbeta and 13 Jbeta primers. Authors' processing steps: A later analysis counted approximately 80 million unique TCR beta chains, 10 million to 12 million shared. Sequencing used immunoSEQ multiplex PCR; TCRdb keeps in-frame clones, though not all of them. The V and J calls and clone size come from that table; D and trimming were worked out from the DNA. The sample has under 200,000 clones, roughly 76% seen once.

This receptor was obtained from a woman in her fifties or sixties in good health and CMV-seronegative. Sequencing input: PBMCs. The V gene is TRBV5-6, the J gene TRBJ2-2, with 10 positions matching TRBD1. The CDR3 coding sequence is TGTGCCAGCAGCTTATGGGACAGGGGTGAAACCGGGGAGCTGTTTTTT. It codes for CASSLWDRGETGELFF.